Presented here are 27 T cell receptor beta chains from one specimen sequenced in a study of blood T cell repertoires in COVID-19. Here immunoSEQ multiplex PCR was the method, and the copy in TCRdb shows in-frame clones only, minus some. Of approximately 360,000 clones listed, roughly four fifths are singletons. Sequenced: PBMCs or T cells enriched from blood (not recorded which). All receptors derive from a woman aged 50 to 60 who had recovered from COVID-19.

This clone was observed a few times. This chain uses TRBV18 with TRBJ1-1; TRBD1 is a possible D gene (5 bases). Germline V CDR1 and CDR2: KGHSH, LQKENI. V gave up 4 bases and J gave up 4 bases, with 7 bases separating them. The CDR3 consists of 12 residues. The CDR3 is CASSQGSTEAFF. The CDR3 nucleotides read TGTGCCAGCTCACAGGGGTCCACTGAAGCTTTCTTT.

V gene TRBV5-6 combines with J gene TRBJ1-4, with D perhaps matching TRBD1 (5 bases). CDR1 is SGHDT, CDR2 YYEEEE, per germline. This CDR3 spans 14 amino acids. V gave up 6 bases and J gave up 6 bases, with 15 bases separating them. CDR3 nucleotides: TGTGCCAGCACCGGGATGGGACTTGATGAAAAACTGTTTTTT. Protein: CASTGMGLDEKLFF. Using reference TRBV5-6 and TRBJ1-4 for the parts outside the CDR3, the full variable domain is DAGVTQSPTHLIKTRGQQVTLRCSPKSGHDTVSWYQQALGQGPQFIFQYYEEEERQRGNFPDRFSGHQFPNYSSELNVNALLLGDSALYLCASTGMGLDEKLFFGSGTQLSVL.

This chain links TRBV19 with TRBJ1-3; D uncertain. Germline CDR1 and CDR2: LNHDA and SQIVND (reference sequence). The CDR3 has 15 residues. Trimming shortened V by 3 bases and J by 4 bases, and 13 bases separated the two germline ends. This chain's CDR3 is CASSIGISGGNTIYF. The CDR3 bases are TGTGCCAGTAGTATTGGCATATCGGGGGGAAACACCATATATTTT.

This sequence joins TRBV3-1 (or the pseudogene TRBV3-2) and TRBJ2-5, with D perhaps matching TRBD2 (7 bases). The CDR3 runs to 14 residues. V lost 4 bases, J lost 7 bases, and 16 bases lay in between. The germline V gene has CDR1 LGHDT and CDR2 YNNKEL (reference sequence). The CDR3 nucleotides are TGTGCCAGCAGCCCACGAGGGGGAGGGGGGACCCAGTACTTC. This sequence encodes CASSPRGGGGTQYF.

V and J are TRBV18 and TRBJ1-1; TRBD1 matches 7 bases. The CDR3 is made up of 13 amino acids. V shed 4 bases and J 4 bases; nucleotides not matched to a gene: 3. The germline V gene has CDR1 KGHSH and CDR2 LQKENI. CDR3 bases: TGTGCCAGCTCACGGGACAGACGCACTGAAGCTTTCTTT. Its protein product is CASSRDRRTEAFF.

The CDR3 DNA is TGTGCCAGCTCACCACGGACGGGGACAGACTATGGCTACACCTTC. This gives the protein CASSPRTGTDYGYTF. The gene calls are TRBV18 and TRBJ1-2, with 7 nucleotides matching TRBD1. The CDR3 spans 15 residues. Trimming cost V 1 base and J 3 bases; bases outside gene matches: 5. Germline V gene lookup returns CDR1 KGHSH and CDR2 LQKENI.

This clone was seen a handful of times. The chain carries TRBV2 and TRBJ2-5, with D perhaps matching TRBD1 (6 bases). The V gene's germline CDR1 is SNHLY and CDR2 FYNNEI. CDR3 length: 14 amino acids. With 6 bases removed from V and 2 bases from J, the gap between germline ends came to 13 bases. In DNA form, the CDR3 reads TGTGCCAGCAGGTCAGGACAGAATCAAGAGACCCAGTACTTC. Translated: CASRSGQNQETQYF.

CDR3 nucleotides: TGTGCCAGCAGCCGCACAGGGGCCACAGATACGCAGTATTTT. It translates to CASSRTGATDTQYF. J is TRBJ2-3 and V is TRBV7-9; TRBD1 agrees at 7 bases. The CDR3 has 14 residues. The V segment lost 5 bases and the J segment 2 bases; nucleotides outside the gene matches: 4. The germline CDR1 and CDR2 sequences are SEHNR and FQNEAQ (reference sequence).

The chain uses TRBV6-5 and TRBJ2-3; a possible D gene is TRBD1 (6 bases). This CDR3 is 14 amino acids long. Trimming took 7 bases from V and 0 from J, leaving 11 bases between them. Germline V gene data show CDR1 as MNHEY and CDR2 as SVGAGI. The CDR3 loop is CASIDGTSTDTQYF. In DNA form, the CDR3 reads TGTGCCAGCATCGATGGGACAAGCACAGATACGCAGTATTTT.

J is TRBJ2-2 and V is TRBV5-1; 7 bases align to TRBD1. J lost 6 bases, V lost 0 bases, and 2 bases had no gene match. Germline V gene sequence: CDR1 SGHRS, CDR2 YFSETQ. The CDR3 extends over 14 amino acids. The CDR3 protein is CASSLDRGAGELFF. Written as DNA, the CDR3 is TGCGCCAGCAGCTTGGACAGGGGCGCCGGGGAGCTGTTTTTT.

This CDR3 reads CASSQDLRGELFF. In nucleotides, the CDR3 is TGTGCCAGCAGCCAAGATTTGAGGGGGGAGCTGTTTTTT. V gene TRBV3-1 (or the pseudogene TRBV3-2) combines with J gene TRBJ2-2; no reliable D call. The V end lost 0 bases, the J end lost 8 bases, and 7 bases lay between the germline ends. This CDR3 has 13 residues. From germline, CDR1 is LGHDT and CDR2 YNNKEL (reference sequence).

The CDR3 sequence is CASSFLGGGYTF. For the CDR3, the DNA is TGTGCCAGCAGTTTTTTAGGGGGTGGCTACACCTTC. J is TRBJ1-2 and V is TRBV12-3 or TRBV12-4, with D perhaps matching TRBD1 (6 bases). There are 12 residues in the CDR3. V was clipped by 3 bases and J by 7 bases, with 9 bases between them.

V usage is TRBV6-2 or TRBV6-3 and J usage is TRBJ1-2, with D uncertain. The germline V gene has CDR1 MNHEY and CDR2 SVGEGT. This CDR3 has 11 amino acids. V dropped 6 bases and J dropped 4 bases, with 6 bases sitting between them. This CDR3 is CASSTVYGYTF. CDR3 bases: TGTGCCAGCAGCACAGTCTATGGCTACACCTTC.

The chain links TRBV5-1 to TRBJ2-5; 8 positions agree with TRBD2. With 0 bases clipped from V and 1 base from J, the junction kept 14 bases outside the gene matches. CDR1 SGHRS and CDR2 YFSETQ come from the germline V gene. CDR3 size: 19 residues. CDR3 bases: TGCGCCAGCAGCTTGGTATTACTAGCGGAGGGGCCCTTCCAAGAGACCCAGTACTTC. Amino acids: CASSLVLLAEGPFQETQYF.

This CDR3 is CASGEGPTYEQYF. The CDR3 bases are TGTGCCAGCGGGGAGGGGCCAACCTACGAGCAGTACTTC. The chain is built from TRBV7-6 and TRBJ2-7, with 7 bases identical to TRBD2. This CDR3 is 13 amino acids long. Unmatched junction bases numbered 6, after V lost 8 bases and J lost 2 bases. Germline CDR1 reads SGHVS; CDR2 reads FNYEAQ.

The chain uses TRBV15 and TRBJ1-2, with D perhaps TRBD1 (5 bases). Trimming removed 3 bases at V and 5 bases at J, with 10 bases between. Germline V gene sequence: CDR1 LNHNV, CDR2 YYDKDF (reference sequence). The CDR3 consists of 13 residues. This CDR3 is CATSSGGSYGYTF. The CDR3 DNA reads TGTGCCACCAGCAGCGGGGGGAGTTATGGCTACACCTTC.

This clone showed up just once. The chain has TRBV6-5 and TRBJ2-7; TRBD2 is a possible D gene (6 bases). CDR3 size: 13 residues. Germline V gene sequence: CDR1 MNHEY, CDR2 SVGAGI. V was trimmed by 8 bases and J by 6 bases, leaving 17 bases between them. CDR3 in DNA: TGTGCCAGCCGGGTGGAGGGTTTCCGCGAGCAGTACTTC. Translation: CASRVEGFREQYF.

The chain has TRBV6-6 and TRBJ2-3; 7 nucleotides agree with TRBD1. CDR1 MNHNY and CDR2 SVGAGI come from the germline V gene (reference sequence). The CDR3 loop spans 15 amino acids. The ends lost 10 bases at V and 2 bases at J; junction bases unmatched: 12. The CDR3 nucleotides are TGTGCCACTACGGCCGACAGGGTCCCCACAGATACGCAGTATTTT. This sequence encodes CATTADRVPTDTQYF.

The CDR3, as DNA: TGTGCCAGCAGCATACAGGGGGCGCCCACAGATACGCAGTATTTT. It encodes CASSIQGAPTDTQYF. The rearrangement joins TRBV27 to TRBJ2-3, with 9 bases matching TRBD1. Germline V gene sequence: CDR1 MNHEY, CDR2 SMNVEV (reference sequence). This CDR3 contains 15 residues. Germline trimming cut 6 bases from V and 2 bases from J; bases unmatched to any gene: 6.

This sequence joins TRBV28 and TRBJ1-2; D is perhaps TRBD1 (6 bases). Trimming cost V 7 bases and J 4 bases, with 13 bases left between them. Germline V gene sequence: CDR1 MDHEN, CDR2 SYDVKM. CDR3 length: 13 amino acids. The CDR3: CASKQGDFYGYTF. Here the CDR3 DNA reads TGTGCCAGCAAACAGGGTGATTTCTATGGCTACACCTTC.

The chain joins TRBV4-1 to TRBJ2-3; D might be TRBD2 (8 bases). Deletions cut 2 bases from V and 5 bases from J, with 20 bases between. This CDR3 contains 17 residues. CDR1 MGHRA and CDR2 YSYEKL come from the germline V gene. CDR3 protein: CASSQPRSGTARDTQYF. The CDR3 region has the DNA TGCGCCAGCAGCCAACCTCGTAGCGGGACAGCCAGAGATACGCAGTATTTT.

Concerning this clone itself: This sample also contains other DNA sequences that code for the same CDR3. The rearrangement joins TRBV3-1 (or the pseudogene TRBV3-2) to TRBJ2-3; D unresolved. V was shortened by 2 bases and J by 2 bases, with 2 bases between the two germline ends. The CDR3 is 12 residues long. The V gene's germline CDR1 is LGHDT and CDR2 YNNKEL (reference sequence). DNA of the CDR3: TGTGCCAGCAGCCAACTCACAGATACGCAGTATTTT. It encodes CASSQLTDTQYF.

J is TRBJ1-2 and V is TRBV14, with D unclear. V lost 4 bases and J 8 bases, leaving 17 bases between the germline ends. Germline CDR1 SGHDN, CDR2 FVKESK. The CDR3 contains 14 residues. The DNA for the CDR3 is TGTGCCAGCAGCCTGACTCGAGCCCTAGGAGGCTACACCTTC. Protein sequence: CASSLTRALGGYTF.

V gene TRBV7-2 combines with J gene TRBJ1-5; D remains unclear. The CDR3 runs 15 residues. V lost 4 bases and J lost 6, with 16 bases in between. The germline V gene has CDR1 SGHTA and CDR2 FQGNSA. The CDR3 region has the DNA TGTGCCAGCAGCTCCGACGGGATTCAATTTCAGCCCCAGCATTTT. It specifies CASSSDGIQFQPQHF.

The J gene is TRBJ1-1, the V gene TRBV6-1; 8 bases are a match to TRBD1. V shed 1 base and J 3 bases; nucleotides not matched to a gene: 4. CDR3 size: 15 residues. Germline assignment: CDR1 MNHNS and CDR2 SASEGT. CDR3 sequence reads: CASSEEDRGDTEAFF. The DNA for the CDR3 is TGTGCCAGCAGTGAAGAAGACAGGGGAGACACTGAAGCTTTCTTT.

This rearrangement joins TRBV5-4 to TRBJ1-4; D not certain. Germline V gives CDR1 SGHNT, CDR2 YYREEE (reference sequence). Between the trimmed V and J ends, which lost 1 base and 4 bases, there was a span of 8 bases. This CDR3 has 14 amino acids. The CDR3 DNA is TGTGCCAGCAGCTTGCGCAGTGATAATGAAAAACTGTTTTTT. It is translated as CASSLRSDNEKLFF.

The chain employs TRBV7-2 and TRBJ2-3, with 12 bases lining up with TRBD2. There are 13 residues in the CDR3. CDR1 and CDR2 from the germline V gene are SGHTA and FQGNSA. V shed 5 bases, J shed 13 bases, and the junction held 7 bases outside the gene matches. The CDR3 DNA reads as TGTGCCAGCAGCCAGACTAGCGGGGGTAGGGAGTATTTT. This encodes CASSQTSGGREYF.